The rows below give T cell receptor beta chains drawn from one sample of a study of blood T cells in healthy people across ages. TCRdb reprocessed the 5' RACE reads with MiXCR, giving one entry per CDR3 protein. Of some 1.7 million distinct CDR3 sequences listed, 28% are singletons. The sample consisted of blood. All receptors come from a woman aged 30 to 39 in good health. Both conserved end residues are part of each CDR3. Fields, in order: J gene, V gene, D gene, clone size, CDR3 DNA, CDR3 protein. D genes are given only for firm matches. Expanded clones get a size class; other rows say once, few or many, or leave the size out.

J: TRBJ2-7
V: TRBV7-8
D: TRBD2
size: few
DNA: TGTGCCAGCAGCTTATCTAGCGGGAGATTCGGCGAGCAGTACTTC
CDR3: CASSLSSGRFGEQYF

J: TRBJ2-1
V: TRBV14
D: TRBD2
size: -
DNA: TGTGCCAGCAGCCCTATGACTAGCGGGGGCTACAATGAGCAGTTCTTC
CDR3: CASSPMTSGGYNEQFF

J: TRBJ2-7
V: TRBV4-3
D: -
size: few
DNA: TGCGCCAGCAGCCCCGGGGCAGGGCGGGACGAGCAGTACTTC
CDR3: CASSPGAGRDEQYF

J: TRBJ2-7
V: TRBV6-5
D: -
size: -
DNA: TGTGCCAGCAGTCGGACGGTGCCTGGCGAGCAGTACTTC
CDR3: CASSRTVPGEQYF

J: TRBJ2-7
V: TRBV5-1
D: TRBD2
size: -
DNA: TGCGCCAGCAGCCAAACGACTAGCGCGACCTACGAGCAGTACTTC
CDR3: CASSQTTSATYEQYF

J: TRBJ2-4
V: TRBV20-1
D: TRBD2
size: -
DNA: TGCAGTGCCAGTCGGACTAGCGGAATTTCGCTAGCCAAAAACATTCAGTACTTC
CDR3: CSASRTSGISLAKNIQYF

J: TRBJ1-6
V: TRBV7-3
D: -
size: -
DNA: TGTGCCAGCAGCTTAGATGGGCAGGTTAATTCACCCCTCCACTTT
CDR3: CASSLDGQVNSPLHF

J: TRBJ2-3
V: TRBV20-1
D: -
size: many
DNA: TGCAGTGCCAACAGCGGCAGAAGTAACACAGATACGCAGTATTTT
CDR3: CSANSGRSNTDTQYF

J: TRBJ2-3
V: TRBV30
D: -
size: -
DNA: TGTGCCTGGAGTGTAATAGGATTCACCGAAGATACGCAGTATTTT
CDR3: CAWSVIGFTEDTQYF

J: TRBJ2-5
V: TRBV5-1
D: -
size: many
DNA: TGCGCCAGCAGCTTGCCGGGGGGCGGGGAGACCCAGTACTTC
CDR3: CASSLPGGGETQYF

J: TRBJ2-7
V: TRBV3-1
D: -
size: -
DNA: TGTGTCAGCAGCCACCCTCGGGGCGAGCAGTACTTC
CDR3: CVSSHPRGEQYF

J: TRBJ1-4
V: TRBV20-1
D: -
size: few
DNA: TGCAGTGCTAGGGGGGATGTAAGGGATTCGGATGAAAAACTGTTTTTT
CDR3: CSARGDVRDSDEKLFF

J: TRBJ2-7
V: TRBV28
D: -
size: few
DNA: TGTGCCAGCAGTTTCTTGACCGGGGCATCGGACGAGCAGTACTTC
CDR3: CASSFLTGASDEQYF